The clone carrying this T cell receptor beta chain was recorded a few times. This entry is derived from a study of T cells in Graves' hyperthyroidism and ophthalmopathy. V dropped 3 bases and J dropped 7; count of bases not matched to a gene: 3. Germline V CDR1 and CDR2: KGHSH, LQKENI. This CDR3 spans 16 amino acids. The investigators amplified TCR beta CDR3 regions from RNA transcripts. An initial round of RT-PCR targeting the TCR CDR3 relied on the HTBI primer set. TCRdb itself ran the multiplex PCR reads through MiXCR, one entry per CDR3 protein. The table has roughly 290,000 distinct CDR3 sequences, 15% to 20% seen once.

This chain connects TRBV18 to TRBJ2-1, with 16 bases matching TRBD2. The receptor comes from a woman aged 55-69 years with Graves' ophthalmopathy. Sequenced: blood. DNA for the CDR3: TGTGCCAGCTCACCGGGACTAGCGGGAGGGGGTAATGAGCAGTTCTTC. Its translation: CASSPGLAGGGNEQFF. Combining the CDR3 with reference TRBV18 and TRBJ2-1 gives the whole variable domain NAGVMQNPRHLVRRRGQEARLRCSPMKGHSHVYWYRQLPEEGLKFMVYLQKENIIDESGMPKERFSAEFPKEGPSILRIQQVVRGDSAAYFCASSPGLAGGGNEQFFGPGTRLTVL.